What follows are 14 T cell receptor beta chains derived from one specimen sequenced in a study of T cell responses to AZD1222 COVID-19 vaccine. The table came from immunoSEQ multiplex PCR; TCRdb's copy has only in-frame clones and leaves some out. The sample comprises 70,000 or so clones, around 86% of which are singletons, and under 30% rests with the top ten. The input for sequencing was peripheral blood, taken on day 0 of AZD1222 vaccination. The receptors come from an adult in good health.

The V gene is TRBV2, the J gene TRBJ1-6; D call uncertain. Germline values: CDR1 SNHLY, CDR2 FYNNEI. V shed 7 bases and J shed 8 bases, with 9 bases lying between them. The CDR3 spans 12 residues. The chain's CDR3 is CASKIRDSPLHF. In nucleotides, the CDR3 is TGTGCCAGCAAGATCCGTGATTCACCCCTCCACTTT.

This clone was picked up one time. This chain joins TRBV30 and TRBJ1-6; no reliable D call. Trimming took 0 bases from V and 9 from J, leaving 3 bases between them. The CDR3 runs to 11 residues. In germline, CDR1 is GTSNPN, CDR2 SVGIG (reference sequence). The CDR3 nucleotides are TGTGCCTGGAGTGTATCTTCACCCCTCCACTTT. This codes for CAWSVSSPLHF.

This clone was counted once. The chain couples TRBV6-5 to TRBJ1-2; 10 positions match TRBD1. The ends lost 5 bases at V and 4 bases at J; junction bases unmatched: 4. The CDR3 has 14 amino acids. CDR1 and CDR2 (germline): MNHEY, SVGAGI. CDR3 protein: CASSPGQGVYGYTF. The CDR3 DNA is TGTGCCAGCAGTCCTGGACAGGGGGTCTATGGCTACACCTTC.

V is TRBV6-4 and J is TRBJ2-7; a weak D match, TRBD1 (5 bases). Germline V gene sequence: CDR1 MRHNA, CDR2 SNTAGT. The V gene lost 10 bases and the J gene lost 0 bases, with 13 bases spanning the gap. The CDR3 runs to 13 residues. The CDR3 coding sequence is TGTGCCATCTCTGGACACCGCTCCTACGAGCAGTACTTC. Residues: CAISGHRSYEQYF.

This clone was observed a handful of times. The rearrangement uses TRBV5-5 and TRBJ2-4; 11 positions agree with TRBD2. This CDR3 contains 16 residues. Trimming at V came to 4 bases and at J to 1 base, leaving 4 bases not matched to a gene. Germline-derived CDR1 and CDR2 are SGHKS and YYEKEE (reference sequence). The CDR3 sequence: CASSASGGTAKNIQYF. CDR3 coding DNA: TGTGCCAGCAGCGCTAGCGGGGGGACGGCCAAAAACATTCAGTACTTC.

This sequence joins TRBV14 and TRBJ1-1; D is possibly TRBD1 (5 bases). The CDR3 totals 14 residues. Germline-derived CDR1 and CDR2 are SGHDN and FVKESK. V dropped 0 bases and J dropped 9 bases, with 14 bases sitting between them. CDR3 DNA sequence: TGTGCCAGCAGCCAAGATTGGGGCAGCGATCAAGCTTTCTTT. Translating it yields CASSQDWGSDQAFF.

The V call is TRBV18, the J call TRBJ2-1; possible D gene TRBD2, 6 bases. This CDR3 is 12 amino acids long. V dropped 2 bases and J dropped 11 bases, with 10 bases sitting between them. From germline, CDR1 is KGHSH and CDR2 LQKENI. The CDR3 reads CASSPRAGQQFF. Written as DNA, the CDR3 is TGTGCCAGCTCACCAAGGGCGGGACAGCAGTTCTTC.

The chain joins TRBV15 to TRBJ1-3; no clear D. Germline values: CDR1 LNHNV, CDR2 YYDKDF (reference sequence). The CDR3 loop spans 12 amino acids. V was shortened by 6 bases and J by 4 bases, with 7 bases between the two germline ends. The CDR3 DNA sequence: TGTGCCACCAGGGGTTCCGGAAACACCATATATTTT. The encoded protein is CATRGSGNTIYF.

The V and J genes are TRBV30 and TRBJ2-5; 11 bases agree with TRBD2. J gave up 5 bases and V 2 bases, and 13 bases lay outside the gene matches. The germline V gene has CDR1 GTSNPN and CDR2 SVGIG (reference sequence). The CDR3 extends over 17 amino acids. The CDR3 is CAWSFGLAGGTGETQYF. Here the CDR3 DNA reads TGTGCCTGGAGTTTTGGATTAGCGGGGGGGACCGGGGAGACCCAGTACTTC. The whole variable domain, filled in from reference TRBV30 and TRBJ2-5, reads SQTIHQWPATLVQPVGSPLSLECTVEGTSNPNLYWYRQAAGRGLQLLFYSVGIGQISSEVPQNLSASRPQDRQFILSSKKLLLSDSGFYLCAWSFGLAGGTGETQYFGPGTRLLVL.

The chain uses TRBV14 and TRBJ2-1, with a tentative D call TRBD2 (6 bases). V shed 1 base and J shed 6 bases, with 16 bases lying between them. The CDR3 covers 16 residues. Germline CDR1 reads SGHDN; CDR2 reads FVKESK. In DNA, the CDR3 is TGTGCCAGCAGCCAAGTTATCTGGGCCGGGGGCAATGAGCAGTTCTTC. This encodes CASSQVIWAGGNEQFF.

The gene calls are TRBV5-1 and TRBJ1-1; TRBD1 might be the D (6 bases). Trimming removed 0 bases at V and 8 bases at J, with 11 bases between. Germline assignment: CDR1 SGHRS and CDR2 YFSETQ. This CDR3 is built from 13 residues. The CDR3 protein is CASSLALDREAFF. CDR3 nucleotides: TGCGCCAGCAGCTTGGCTCTCGACAGGGAAGCTTTCTTT.

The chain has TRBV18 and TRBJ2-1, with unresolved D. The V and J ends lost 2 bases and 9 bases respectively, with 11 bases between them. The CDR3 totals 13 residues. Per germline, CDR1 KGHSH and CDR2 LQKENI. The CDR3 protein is CASSPIPQSEQFF. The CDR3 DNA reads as TGTGCCAGCTCACCAATTCCCCAAAGTGAGCAGTTCTTC.

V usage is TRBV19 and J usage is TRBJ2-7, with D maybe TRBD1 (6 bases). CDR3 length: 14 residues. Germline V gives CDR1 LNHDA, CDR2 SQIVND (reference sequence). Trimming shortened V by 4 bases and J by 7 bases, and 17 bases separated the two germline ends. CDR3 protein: CASSRAGRGYEQYF. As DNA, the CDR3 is TGTGCCAGTAGTAGGGCAGGCAGGGGATATGAGCAGTACTTC.

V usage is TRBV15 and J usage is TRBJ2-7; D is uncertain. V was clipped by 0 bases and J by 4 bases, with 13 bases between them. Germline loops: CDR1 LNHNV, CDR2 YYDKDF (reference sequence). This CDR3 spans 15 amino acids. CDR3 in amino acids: CATSRDLGRPYEQYF. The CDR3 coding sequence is TGTGCCACCAGCAGAGATCTCGGCAGACCTTACGAGCAGTACTTC.